This T cell receptor beta chain was sequenced during a study of T cell repertoires in cytomegalovirus infection. The V gene's germline CDR1 is SGHRS and CDR2 YFSETQ. CDR3 length: 15 residues. The V gene lost 1 base and the J gene lost 0 bases, with 8 bases spanning the gap. TCRdb fed the reads into MiXCR, producing one record per CDR3 protein. The data contain more than 500,000 distinct CDR3 sequences, 16% of them singletons. The sequence was obtained from a human donor in good health (CMV status not recorded). Some clones in this sample may be carry-over from other donors' samples. The rearrangement links TRBV5-1 to TRBJ1-5; no firm D call. The sequenced sample consisted of CD8+ T cells from PBMCs. CDR3 protein: CASSLLGYSNQPQHF. The CDR3 nucleotides read TGCGCCAGCAGCTTGTTGGGATATAGCAATCAGCCCCAGCATTTT.